This TCR beta chain stems from a study of human T cells and chemical hapten exposure. Regarding the study as a whole: Expanded TCR counts at PT1 were positively correlated with the patch test score.

The CDR3 is 14 residues long. Germline V gene lookup returns CDR1 LNHDA and CDR2 SQIVND (reference sequence). Trimming cost V 3 bases and J 5 bases, with 11 bases left between them. As to time point: patch test 1, 2 weeks after DPC sensitization. The treatment: therapeutic diphenylcyclopropenone sensitization with weekly scalp DPC. It was unfractionated whole blood from which total RNA was extracted. The study enrolled 18 to 70-year-old alopecia patients suitable for DPC. This clonotype has a count of ten or more. Its antigen is still unknown. TCRdb redid the calling of the RACE reads with MiXCR, one entry per CDR3 protein. Of around 39,000 distinct CDR3 sequences in the sample, over 5.5% were seen once.

The material sequenced was whole blood, taken in connection with sensitization to the hapten diphenylcyclopropenone (DPC). This TCR was recovered from a woman aged 30 to 39 with alopecia areata. Some clones in this sample may be carry-over from other donors' samples. This chain connects TRBV19 to TRBJ2-1; D unresolved. CDR3 bases: TGTGCCAGTAGTATGTTGTCTTACGACAATGAGCAGTTCTTC. This encodes CASSMLSYDNEQFF.